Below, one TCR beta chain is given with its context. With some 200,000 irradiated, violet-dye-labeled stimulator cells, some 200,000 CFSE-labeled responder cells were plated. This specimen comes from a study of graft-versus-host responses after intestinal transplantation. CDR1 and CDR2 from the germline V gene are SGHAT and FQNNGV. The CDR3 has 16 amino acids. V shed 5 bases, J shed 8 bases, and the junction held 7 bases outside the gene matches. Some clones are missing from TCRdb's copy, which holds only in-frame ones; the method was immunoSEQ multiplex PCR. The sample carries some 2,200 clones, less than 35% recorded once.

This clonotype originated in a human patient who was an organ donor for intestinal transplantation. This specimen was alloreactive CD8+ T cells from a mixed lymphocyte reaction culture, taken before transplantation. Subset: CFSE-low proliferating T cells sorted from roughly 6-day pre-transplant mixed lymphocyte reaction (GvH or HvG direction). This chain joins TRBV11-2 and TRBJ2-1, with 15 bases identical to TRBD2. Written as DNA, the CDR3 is TGTGCCAGCAGCCCTCGGACTAGCGGGGGGGCCGATGAGCAGTTCTTC. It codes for CASSPRTSGGADEQFF.